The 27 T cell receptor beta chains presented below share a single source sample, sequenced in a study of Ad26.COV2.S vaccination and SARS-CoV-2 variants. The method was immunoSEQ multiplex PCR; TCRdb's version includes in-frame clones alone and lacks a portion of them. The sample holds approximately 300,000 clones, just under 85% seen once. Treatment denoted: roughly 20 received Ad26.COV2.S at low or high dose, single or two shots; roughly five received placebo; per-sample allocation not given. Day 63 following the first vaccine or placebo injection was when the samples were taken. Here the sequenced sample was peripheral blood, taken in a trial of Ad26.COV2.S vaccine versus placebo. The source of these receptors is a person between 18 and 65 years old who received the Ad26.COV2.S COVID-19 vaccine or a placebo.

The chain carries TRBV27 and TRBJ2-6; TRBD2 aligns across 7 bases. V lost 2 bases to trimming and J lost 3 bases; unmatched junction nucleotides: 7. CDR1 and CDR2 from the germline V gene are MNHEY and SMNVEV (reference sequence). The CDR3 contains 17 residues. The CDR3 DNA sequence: TGTGCCAGCAGTTTACCTCCGGGGGGTTTTGGGGCCAACGTCCTGACTTTC. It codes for CASSLPPGGFGANVLTF.

The DNA for the CDR3 is TGTGCCAGCAGCCAAGAAGGGACGGAGCGAGAGACCCAGTACTTC. This sequence encodes CASSQEGTERETQYF. The chain uses TRBV4-2 and TRBJ2-5; D assignment may be TRBD1 or TRBD2 (5 bases each). Deletions cut 0 bases from V and 4 bases from J, with 12 bases between. The CDR3 sequence is 15 residues long. Per the germline V gene, CDR1 is LGHNA and CDR2 is YNFKEQ.

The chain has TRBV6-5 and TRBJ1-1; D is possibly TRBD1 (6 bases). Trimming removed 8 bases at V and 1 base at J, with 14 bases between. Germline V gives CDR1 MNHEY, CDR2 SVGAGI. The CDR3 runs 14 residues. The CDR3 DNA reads TGTGCCAGCGGGGGGCGAAAAGGGAACACTGAAGCTTTCTTT. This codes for CASGGRKGNTEAFF.

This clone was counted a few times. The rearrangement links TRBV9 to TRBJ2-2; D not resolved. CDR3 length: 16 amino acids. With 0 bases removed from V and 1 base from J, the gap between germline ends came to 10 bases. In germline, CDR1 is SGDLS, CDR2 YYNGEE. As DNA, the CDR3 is TGTGCCAGCAGCGTAGGTGCAGCCCTGAACACCGGGGAGCTGTTTTTT. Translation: CASSVGAALNTGELFF.

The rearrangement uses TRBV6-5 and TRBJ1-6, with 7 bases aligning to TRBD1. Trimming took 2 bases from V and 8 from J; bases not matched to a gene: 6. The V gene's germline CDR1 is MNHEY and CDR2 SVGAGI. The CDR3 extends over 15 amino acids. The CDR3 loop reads CASSYRGLGDSPLHF. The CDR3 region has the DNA TGTGCCAGCAGTTACAGGGGGCTAGGTGATTCACCCCTCCACTTT.

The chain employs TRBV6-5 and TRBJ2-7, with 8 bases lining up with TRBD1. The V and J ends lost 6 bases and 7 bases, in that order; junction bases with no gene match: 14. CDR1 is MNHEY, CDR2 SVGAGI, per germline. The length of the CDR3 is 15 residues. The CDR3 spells CASRTYRGRGLEQYF. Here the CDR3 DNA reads TGTGCCAGCAGAACCTACCGGGGCAGGGGGCTAGAGCAGTACTTC.

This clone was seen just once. This CDR3 is CASSFLTGENIQYF. The CDR3 DNA reads as TGCGCCAGCAGCTTCCTTACAGGGGAAAACATTCAGTACTTC. The chain carries TRBV5-1 and TRBJ2-4; 7 bases line up with TRBD1. J was trimmed by 5 bases and V by 2 bases; bases with no gene match: 4. The CDR3 covers 14 residues. Per the germline V gene, CDR1 is SGHRS and CDR2 is YFSETQ.

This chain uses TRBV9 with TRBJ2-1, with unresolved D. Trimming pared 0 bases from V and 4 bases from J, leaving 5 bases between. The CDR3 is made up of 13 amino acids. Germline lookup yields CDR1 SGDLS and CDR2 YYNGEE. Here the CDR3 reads CASSVANYNEQFF. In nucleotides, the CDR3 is TGTGCCAGCAGCGTAGCTAATTACAATGAGCAGTTCTTC.

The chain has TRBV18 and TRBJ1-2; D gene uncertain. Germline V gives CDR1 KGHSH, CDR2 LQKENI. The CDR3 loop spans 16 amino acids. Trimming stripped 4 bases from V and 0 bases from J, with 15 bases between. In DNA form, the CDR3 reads TGTGCCAGCTCACTCCGGCTGGGAGGCACTAACTATGGCTACACCTTC. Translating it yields CASSLRLGGTNYGYTF.

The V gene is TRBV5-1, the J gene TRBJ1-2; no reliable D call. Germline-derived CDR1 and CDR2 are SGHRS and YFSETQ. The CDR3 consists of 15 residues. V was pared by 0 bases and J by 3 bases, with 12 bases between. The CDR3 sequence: CASSLAAVQDYGYTF. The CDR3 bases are TGCGCCAGCAGCTTGGCCGCGGTGCAGGACTATGGCTACACCTTC.

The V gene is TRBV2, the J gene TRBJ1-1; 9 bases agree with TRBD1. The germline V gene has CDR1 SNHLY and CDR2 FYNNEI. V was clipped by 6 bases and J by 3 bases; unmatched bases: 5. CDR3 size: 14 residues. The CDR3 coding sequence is TGTGCCAGCAGCGTACAGGGGGCCGACACTGAAGCTTTCTTT. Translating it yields CASSVQGADTEAFF.

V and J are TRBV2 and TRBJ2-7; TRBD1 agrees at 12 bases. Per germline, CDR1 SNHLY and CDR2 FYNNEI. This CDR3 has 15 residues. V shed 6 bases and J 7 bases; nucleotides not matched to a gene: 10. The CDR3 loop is CASRPPGQGASEQYF. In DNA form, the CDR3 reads TGTGCCAGCAGGCCTCCGGGACAGGGGGCGTCGGAGCAGTACTTC.

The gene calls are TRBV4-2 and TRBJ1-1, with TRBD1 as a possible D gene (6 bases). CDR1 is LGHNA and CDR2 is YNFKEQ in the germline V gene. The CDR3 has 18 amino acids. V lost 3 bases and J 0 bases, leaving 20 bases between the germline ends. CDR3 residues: CASSHPKDGGQLNTEAFF. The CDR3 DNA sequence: TGTGCCAGCAGCCACCCTAAAGACGGGGGGCAGCTGAACACTGAAGCTTTCTTT.

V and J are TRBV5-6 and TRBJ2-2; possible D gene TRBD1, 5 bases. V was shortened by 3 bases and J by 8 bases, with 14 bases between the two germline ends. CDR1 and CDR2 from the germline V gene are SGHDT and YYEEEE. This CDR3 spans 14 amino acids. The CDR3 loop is CASSSRTSRGELFF. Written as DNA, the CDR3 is TGTGCCAGCAGCTCGAGGACAAGTCGGGGGGAGCTGTTTTTT.

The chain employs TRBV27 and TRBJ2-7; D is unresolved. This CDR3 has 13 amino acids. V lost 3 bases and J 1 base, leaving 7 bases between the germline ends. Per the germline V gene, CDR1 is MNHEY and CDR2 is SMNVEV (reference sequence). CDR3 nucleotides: TGTGCCAGCAGTTTCCAGGCTTCCTACGAGCAGTACTTC. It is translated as CASSFQASYEQYF.

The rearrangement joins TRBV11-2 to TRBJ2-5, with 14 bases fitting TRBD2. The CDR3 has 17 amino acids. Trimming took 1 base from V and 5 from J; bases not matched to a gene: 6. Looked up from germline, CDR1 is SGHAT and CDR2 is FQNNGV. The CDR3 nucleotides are TGTGCCAGCAGCTTAGGTGGGACTAGCGGGGGTGGGGAGACCCAGTACTTC. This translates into CASSLGGTSGGGETQYF.

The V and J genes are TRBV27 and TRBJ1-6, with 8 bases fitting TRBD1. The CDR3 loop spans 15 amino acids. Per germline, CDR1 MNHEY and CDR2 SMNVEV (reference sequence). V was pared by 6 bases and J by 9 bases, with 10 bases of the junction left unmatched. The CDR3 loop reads CASSTSDRGASPLHF. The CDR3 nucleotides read TGTGCCAGCAGCACCTCAGACAGGGGAGCTTCACCCCTCCACTTT.

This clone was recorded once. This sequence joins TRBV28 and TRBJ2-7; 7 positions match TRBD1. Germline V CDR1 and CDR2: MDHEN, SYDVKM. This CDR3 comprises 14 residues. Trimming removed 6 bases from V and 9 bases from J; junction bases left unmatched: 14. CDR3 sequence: CASRQTGNPLGQYF. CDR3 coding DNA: TGTGCCAGCAGACAGACAGGGAACCCTTTAGGGCAGTACTTC.

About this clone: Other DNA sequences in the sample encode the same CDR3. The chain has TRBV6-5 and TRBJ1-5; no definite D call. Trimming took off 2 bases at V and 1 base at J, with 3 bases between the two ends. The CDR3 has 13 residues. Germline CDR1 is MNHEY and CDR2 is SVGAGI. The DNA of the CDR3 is TGTGCCAGCAGTTACGACAGCAATCAGCCCCAGCATTTT. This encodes CASSYDSNQPQHF.

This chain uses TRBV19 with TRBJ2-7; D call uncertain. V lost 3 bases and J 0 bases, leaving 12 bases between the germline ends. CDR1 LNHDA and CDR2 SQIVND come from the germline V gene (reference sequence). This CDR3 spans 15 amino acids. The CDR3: CASSMGRRSSYEQYF. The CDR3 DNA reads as TGTGCCAGTAGTATGGGCCGCAGGAGCTCCTACGAGCAGTACTTC.

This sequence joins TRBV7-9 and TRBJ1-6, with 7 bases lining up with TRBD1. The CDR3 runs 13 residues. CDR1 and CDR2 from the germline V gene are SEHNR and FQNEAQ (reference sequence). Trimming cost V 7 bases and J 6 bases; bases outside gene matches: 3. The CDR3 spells CASTGQTNSPLHF. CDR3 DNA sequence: TGTGCCAGCACGGGACAGACTAATTCACCCCTCCACTTT. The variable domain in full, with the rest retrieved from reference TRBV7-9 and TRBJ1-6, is DTGVSQNPRHKITKRGQNVTFRCDPISEHNRLYWYRQTLGQGPEFLTYFQNEAQLEKSRLLSDRFSAERPKGSFSTLEIQRTEQGDSAMYLCASTGQTNSPLHFGNGTRLTVT.

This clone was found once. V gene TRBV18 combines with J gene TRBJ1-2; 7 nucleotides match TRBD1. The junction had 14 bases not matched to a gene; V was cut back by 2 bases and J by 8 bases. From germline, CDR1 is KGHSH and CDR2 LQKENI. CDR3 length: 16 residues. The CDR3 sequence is CASSPNRGSQRGGYTF. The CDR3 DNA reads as TGTGCCAGCTCACCAAACAGGGGATCGCAAAGGGGCGGCTACACCTTC.

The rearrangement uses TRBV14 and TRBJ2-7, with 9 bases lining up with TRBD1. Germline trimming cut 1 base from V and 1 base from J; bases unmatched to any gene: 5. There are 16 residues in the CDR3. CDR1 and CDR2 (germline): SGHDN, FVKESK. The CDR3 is CASSQAQGAKSYEQYF. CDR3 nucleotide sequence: TGTGCCAGCAGCCAAGCACAGGGGGCAAAGTCCTACGAGCAGTACTTC.

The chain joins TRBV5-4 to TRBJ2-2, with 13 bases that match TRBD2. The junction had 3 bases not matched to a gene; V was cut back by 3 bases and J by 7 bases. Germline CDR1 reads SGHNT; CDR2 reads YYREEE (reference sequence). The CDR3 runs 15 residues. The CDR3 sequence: CASSSGLAGIGELFF. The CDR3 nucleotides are TGTGCCAGCAGCTCGGGACTAGCGGGGATCGGGGAGCTGTTTTTT.

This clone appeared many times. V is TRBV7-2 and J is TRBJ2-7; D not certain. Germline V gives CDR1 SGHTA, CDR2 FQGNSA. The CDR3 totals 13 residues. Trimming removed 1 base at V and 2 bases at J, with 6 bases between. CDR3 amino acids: CASSLVWAYEQYF. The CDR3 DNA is TGTGCCAGCAGCTTAGTTTGGGCCTACGAGCAGTACTTC.

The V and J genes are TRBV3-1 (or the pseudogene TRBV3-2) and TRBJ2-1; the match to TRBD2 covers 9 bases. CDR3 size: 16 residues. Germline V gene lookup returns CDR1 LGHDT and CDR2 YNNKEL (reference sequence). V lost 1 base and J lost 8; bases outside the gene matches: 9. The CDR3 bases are TGTGCCAGCAGCCAAGCGAGTCTAGCGGGGATAGATGAGCAGTTCTTC. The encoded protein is CASSQASLAGIDEQFF.

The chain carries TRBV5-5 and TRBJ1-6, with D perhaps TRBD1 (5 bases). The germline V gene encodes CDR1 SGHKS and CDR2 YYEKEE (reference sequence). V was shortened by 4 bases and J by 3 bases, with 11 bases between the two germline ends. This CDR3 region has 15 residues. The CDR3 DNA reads TGTGCCAGCAGCCAGACAGTTAACTATAATTCACCCCTCCACTTT. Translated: CASSQTVNYNSPLHF.